This passage covers 20 T cell receptor beta chains from one sample sequenced in a study of T cells in Graves' hyperthyroidism and ophthalmopathy. Amplification yielded TCR beta CDR3 regions, with RNA transcripts as the source. The HTBI primer set drove a first-round RT-PCR of the TCR CDR3. TCRdb fed the multiplex PCR reads into MiXCR, producing one record per CDR3 protein. The sample consists of some 550,000 distinct CDR3 sequences, more than 15% of them appearing once. The sequencing input was blood. The receptor set was obtained from a woman aged 40 to 50 with Graves' ophthalmopathy.

This clonotype was observed a handful of times. This chain joins TRBV7-6 and TRBJ2-1, with a possible D match to TRBD1 (6 bases). V was cut by 4 bases and J by 0 bases, with 13 bases left in between. CDR1 SGHVS and CDR2 FNYEAQ come from the germline V gene. The CDR3 length is 16 residues. The CDR3 DNA reads TGTGCCAGCAGCTACCGGGACACCAGCTCCTACAATGAGCAGTTCTTC. Amino acids: CASSYRDTSSYNEQFF. The full variable domain, completed using reference TRBV7-6 and TRBJ2-1, is GAGVSQSPRYKVTKRGQDVALRCDPISGHVSLYWYRQALGQGPEFLTYFNYEAQQDKSGLPNDRFSAERPEGSISTLTIQRTEQRDSAMYRCASSYRDTSSYNEQFFGPGTRLTVL.

CDR3 nucleotides: TGTGCCAGCAGTTCCCCGGGACTAGCGGGAGGGCCAGATACGCAGTATTTT. Protein sequence: CASSSPGLAGGPDTQYF. V usage is TRBV28 and J usage is TRBJ2-3, with 16 positions matching TRBD2. Trimming took 4 bases from V and 4 from J; bases not matched to a gene: 5. This CDR3 spans 17 amino acids. The germline V gene encodes CDR1 MDHEN and CDR2 SYDVKM.

The table lists this clonotype with many counts. The chain links TRBV6-1 to TRBJ2-7; 7 nucleotides align to TRBD1. The CDR3 runs to 15 residues. CDR1 and CDR2 (germline): MNHNS, SASEGT. V shed 1 base, J shed 2 bases, and the junction held 5 bases outside the gene matches. The CDR3 region has the DNA TGTGCCAGCAGTGAAGGTTGGACAGGCACCTACGAGCAGTACTTC. Its protein is CASSEGWTGTYEQYF.

This chain uses TRBV28 with TRBJ1-1, with TRBD1 matching 9 bases. CDR1 and CDR2 (germline): MDHEN, SYDVKM. Germline trimming cut 5 bases from V and 1 base from J; bases unmatched to any gene: 5. The CDR3 spans 15 residues. The CDR3 loop is CASSPQDRGNTEAFF. The CDR3 DNA reads TGTGCCAGCAGTCCTCAGGACAGGGGGAACACTGAAGCTTTCTTT.

Regarding this clonotype: Mismatch with germline at one junction end may stem from a read error. This rearrangement joins TRBV11-1 to TRBJ2-3; TRBD1 might be the D (5 bases). The germline V gene has CDR1 SGHAT and CDR2 FQDESV (reference sequence). The CDR3 contains 14 residues. CDR3: CANSFRRATDTQYF. The CDR3 nucleotides are TGTGCCAACAGCTTCCGCAGGGCGACAGATACGCAGTATTTT.

This clonotype occurred many times. The CDR3 DNA reads TGTGCCAGCAGTTACGAAGGGAGCGGGGGGGCCCTCACAGATACGCAGTATTTT. Amino acid sequence: CASSYEGSGGALTDTQYF. The rearrangement links TRBV6-2 or TRBV6-3 to TRBJ2-3; the match to TRBD2 covers 10 bases. CDR3 length equals 18 residues. V lost 2 bases, J lost 2 bases, and 10 bases stayed unmatched. Germline lookup yields CDR1 MNHEY and CDR2 SVGEGT.

This clonotype was counted between two and nine times. The chain is built from TRBV7-2 and TRBJ1-1, with 11 bases identical to TRBD1. V trimming: 3 bases; J trimming: 4 bases; junction bases outside the gene matches: 4. The length of the CDR3 is 15 residues. Germline V gene data show CDR1 as SGHTA and CDR2 as FQGNSA. Here the CDR3 reads CASSLSDRGRTEAFF. As DNA, the CDR3 is TGTGCCAGCAGCTTGTCGGACAGGGGGCGCACTGAAGCTTTCTTT. Full variable domain (missing parts from reference TRBV7-2 and TRBJ1-1): GAGVSQSPSNKVTEKGKDVELRCDPISGHTALYWYRQSLGQGLEFLIYFQGNSAPDKSGLPSDRFSAERTGGSVSTLTIQRTQQEDSAVYLCASSLSDRGRTEAFFGQGTRLTVV.

Ten or more counts support this clonotype. The V call is TRBV6-1, the J call TRBJ1-5; D may be TRBD1 (5 bases). The V gene's germline CDR1 is MNHNS and CDR2 SASEGT. V lost 5 bases, J lost 9 bases, and 20 bases lay in between. The CDR3 is made up of 15 amino acids. The CDR3 spells CASSSNGHGTGPQHF. CDR3 bases: TGTGCCAGCAGTTCTAATGGACACGGAACGGGGCCCCAGCATTTT.

This clonotype occurred many times. The chain carries TRBV6-1 and TRBJ1-1; 7 positions agree with TRBD1. CDR1 and CDR2 from the germline V gene are MNHNS and SASEGT. J was trimmed by 0 bases and V by 4 bases; bases with no gene match: 5. This CDR3 is built from 15 residues. CDR3 DNA sequence: TGTGCCAGCAGTGGAGACAGGGTCATGAACACTGAAGCTTTCTTT. It is translated as CASSGDRVMNTEAFF.

This clonotype was seen a handful of times. This sequence joins TRBV30 and TRBJ1-2; D not resolved. Germline V CDR1 and CDR2: GTSNPN, SVGIG (reference sequence). The CDR3 totals 11 residues. V lost 0 bases and J lost 7, with 6 bases in between. The CDR3 bases are TGTGCCTGGAGTGTCTCCTTTGGCTACACCTTC. Its protein product is CAWSVSFGYTF.

This chain connects TRBV7-2 to TRBJ2-1; D tentatively fits TRBD1 or TRBD2 (5 bases each). Trimming took 1 base from V and 0 from J, leaving 13 bases between them. CDR1 and CDR2 from the germline V gene are SGHTA and FQGNSA. The CDR3 covers 17 residues. This chain's CDR3 is CASSLEVLRGSYNEQFF. As DNA, the CDR3 is TGTGCCAGCAGCTTAGAGGTCTTGAGGGGCTCCTACAATGAGCAGTTCTTC.

This chain joins TRBV27 and TRBJ2-3; the D call may be TRBD1 or TRBD2 (6 bases each). The V end was cut by 5 bases, the J end by 5 bases, with 17 bases between. The CDR3 is made up of 15 amino acids. Germline CDR1 MNHEY, CDR2 SMNVEV (reference sequence). The CDR3 sequence is CASSQKHREVDTQYF. CDR3 DNA: TGTGCCAGCAGTCAAAAACACAGGGAGGTAGATACGCAGTATTTT.

Only a few counts were recorded for this clonotype. The genes are TRBV29-1 and TRBJ2-3; no reliable D call. The CDR3 length is 12 residues. V was pared by 2 bases and J by 6 bases, with 9 bases between. Germline V gene sequence: CDR1 SQVTM, CDR2 ANQGSEA. The CDR3 DNA is TGCAGCGTTGAACTAAATGGGGATACGCAGTATTTT. Amino acid sequence: CSVELNGDTQYF.

The chain recombines TRBV18 with TRBJ2-1, with 7 positions matching TRBD2. From germline, CDR1 is KGHSH and CDR2 LQKENI. The CDR3 is 15 residues long. V trimming: 8 bases; J trimming: 3 bases; junction bases outside the gene matches: 10. CDR3 sequence (DNA): TGTGCCAGCAGCCCCCTAGGCGGGAGCTACAATGAGCAGTTCTTC. Its translation is CASSPLGGSYNEQFF. Complete variable domain (other parts from reference TRBV18 and TRBJ2-1): NAGVMQNPRHLVRRRGQEARLRCSPMKGHSHVYWYRQLPEEGLKFMVYLQKENIIDESGMPKERFSAEFPKEGPSILRIQQVVRGDSAAYFCASSPLGGSYNEQFFGPGTRLTVL.

This clonotype was observed at least ten times. The rearrangement joins TRBV3-1 to TRBJ1-4, with D unresolved. The CDR3 extends over 12 amino acids. Per germline, CDR1 LGHDT and CDR2 YNNKEL (reference sequence). The V gene lost 3 bases and the J gene lost 4 bases, with 3 bases spanning the gap. CDR3 residues: CASSHRNEKLFF. CDR3 coding DNA: TGTGCCAGCAGCCATCGTAATGAAAAACTGTTTTTT.

This clonotype was picked up many times. The rearrangement joins TRBV7-9 to TRBJ2-5; D possibly uses TRBD1 or TRBD2 (6 bases each). The CDR3 extends over 14 amino acids. V shed 5 bases and J shed 4 bases, with 14 bases lying between them. Germline CDR1 is SEHNR and CDR2 is FQNEAQ (reference sequence). In DNA, the CDR3 is TGTGCCAGCAGCCAGGACGGGGGCCCAGAGACCCAGTACTTC. Residues: CASSQDGGPETQYF.

This clonotype was counted a few times. The gene calls are TRBV29-1 and TRBJ1-5, with D hard to call. The V and J ends lost 6 bases and 5 bases respectively, with 14 bases between them. The CDR3 runs 13 residues. CDR1 and CDR2 from the germline V gene are SQVTM and ANQGSEA. CDR3 loop: CSVLIPGHQPQHF. As DNA, the CDR3 is TGCAGCGTACTCATCCCTGGCCATCAGCCCCAGCATTTT.

This clonotype was counted a few times. The genes are TRBV5-8 and TRBJ1-4; D uncertain. V was pared by 4 bases and J by 8 bases, with 15 bases between. There are 14 residues in the CDR3. The germline CDR1 and CDR2 sequences are SGHTS and YDEGEE. Here the CDR3 DNA reads TGTGCCAGCAGCCACCAGTCGGAAGGGGAAAAACTGTTTTTT. The encoded protein is CASSHQSEGEKLFF.

This clonotype showed up just a few times. The chain couples TRBV5-1 to TRBJ1-3; D might be TRBD1 (6 bases). The V end was cut by 4 bases, the J end by 1 base, with 9 bases between. This CDR3 region has 14 residues. Germline V gene data show CDR1 as SGHRS and CDR2 as YFSETQ. The CDR3 region has the DNA TGCGCCAGCAGCGAAGGGACATCTGGAAACACCATATATTTT. This codes for CASSEGTSGNTIYF.

This clonotype was seen repeatedly, ten times or more. This rearrangement joins TRBV7-8 to TRBJ2-2; D assignment may be TRBD1 or TRBD2 (5 bases each). V lost 1 base to trimming and J lost 0 bases, with 12 bases between them. CDR3 size: 17 residues. Per germline, CDR1 SGHVS and CDR2 FQNEAQ. The CDR3 DNA reads as TGTGCCAGCAGCTTAGATCCGGGGCTCGCGAACACCGGGGAGCTGTTTTTT. It encodes CASSLDPGLANTGELFF.